This record covers a single TCR beta chain. Using immunoSEQ multiplex PCR, the repertoire was profiled, and TCRdb retains in-frame clones only, with some absent. The table includes some 500,000 clones, roughly 90% detected once. This sample is drawn from a study of blood T cell repertoires in COVID-19. This CDR3 spans 15 amino acids. Germline-derived CDR1 and CDR2 are MNHEY and SVGAGI. Trimming at V came to 7 bases and at J to 7 bases, leaving 13 bases not matched to a gene. Participant age was roughly 18 to 90 years, and participants resided in roughly 25 US areas. Participants reported their clinical history, and cohort assignment relied on those reports. What the recovered Cohort 3 donors had was two negative PCRs, clearance, or symptom resolution.

Sequenced: PBMCs or T cells enriched from blood (not recorded which). V and J are TRBV6-5 and TRBJ1-1; 9 bases map to TRBD1. The receptor was derived from a woman aged 40-49 years who had recovered from COVID-19. The CDR3 protein is CASNTPDRGPYEAFF. CDR3 sequence (DNA): TGTGCCAGCAACACACCGGACAGGGGCCCCTATGAAGCTTTCTTT.